This T cell receptor beta chain comes out of a study of OX40 agonist ivuxolimab in advanced cancers. Study-wide results and limits: Circulating CD4+ and CD8+ T cells showed clonal expansion by week 6 at 0.1 to 3.0 mg/kg. Undetermined was the antigen specificity of the expanded peripheral T cells.

Germline-derived CDR1 and CDR2 are SGHNT and YENEEA. The CDR3 length is 15 residues. Trimming cost V 5 bases and J 5 bases; bases outside gene matches: 7. The data were produced by immunoSEQ multiplex PCR, yet TCRdb's version contains in-frame clones alone and is incomplete. Of more than 100,000 clones listed, around 89% are singletons. Points on this clone: The antigen remains undetermined.

This sample comprised CD4+ or CD8+ T cells sorted from blood, obtained in a trial of the OX40 agonist ivuxolimab. The TCR comes from an adult with an advanced solid tumor such as melanoma, head and neck, liver or kidney cancer. This chain uses TRBV11-3 with TRBJ2-1, with 9 bases fitting TRBD2. In nucleotides, the CDR3 is TGTGCCAGCAGCCGCGGGGGGGCCATGAACAATGAGCAGTTCTTC. Amino acid sequence: CASSRGGAMNNEQFF.